One and the same sample provided the 4 T cell receptor beta chains below, sequenced in a study of cytomegalovirus exposure and HLA in healthy donors. PCR involved 60 Vbeta and 13 Jbeta primers. Profiled with immunoSEQ multiplex PCR; TCRdb holds only in-frame clones, not every one. This table has roughly 180,000 clones, around 78% appearing once. The sample taken for sequencing was PBMCs. These receptors were taken from a woman between 50 and 59 years old in good health and CMV-seropositive.

The chain has TRBV27 and TRBJ2-7; 9 bases line up with TRBD1. The CDR3 contains 16 residues. V shed 5 bases and J 5 bases; nucleotides not matched to a gene: 13. Germline CDR1 and CDR2: MNHEY and SMNVEV (reference sequence). CDR3 nucleotides: TGTGCCAGCAGTCTCACTAGGGGACAGGGAGTTGACGAGCAGTACTTC. This gives the protein CASSLTRGQGVDEQYF.

This clone was recorded a few times. The CDR3 reads CASSRNRATYEQYF. Here the CDR3 DNA reads TGTGCCAGTAGTCGGAACAGGGCCACCTACGAGCAGTACTTC. The chain combines TRBV19 with TRBJ2-7, with D possibly being TRBD1 (6 bases). Germline V lookup: CDR1 LNHDA, CDR2 SQIVND (reference sequence). V was cut by 5 bases and J by 2 bases, with 13 bases left in between. The CDR3 has 14 amino acids.

The gene calls are TRBV30 and TRBJ1-1, with 9 bases that match TRBD1. J was trimmed by 11 bases and V by 0 bases; bases with no gene match: 7. CDR3 length: 13 amino acids. Germline V gives CDR1 GTSNPN, CDR2 SVGIG (reference sequence). The CDR3 protein is CAWSVGDRGEAFF. The CDR3 region has the DNA TGTGCCTGGAGTGTGGGAGACAGGGGGGAGGCTTTCTTT.

This clone was observed a few times. The chain is built from TRBV19 and TRBJ1-2; D might be TRBD1 (5 bases). Trimming stripped 4 bases from V and 6 bases from J, with 6 bases between. CDR3 length: 11 residues. Germline V gene lookup returns CDR1 LNHDA and CDR2 SQIVND (reference sequence). The CDR3 DNA sequence: TGTGCCAGTAGTACAGGGAATGGCTACACCTTC. Translated: CASSTGNGYTF.